Each of the 10 T cell receptor beta chains below was sequenced from the same sample in a study of blood T cell repertoires in COVID-19. Generated by immunoSEQ multiplex PCR, the TCRdb table keeps only in-frame clones and is missing some. The table includes some 200,000 clones, over 75% detected once. Sequenced sample: peripheral blood. The receptors stem from a man aged 50 to 60 with COVID-19, enrolled during active disease.

V gene TRBV6-6 combines with J gene TRBJ2-2, with 8 bases fitting TRBD1. After removal of 5 bases from V and 6 bases from J, the junction contained 14 bases not matched to a gene. The germline V gene encodes CDR1 MNHNY and CDR2 SVGAGI (reference sequence). The CDR3 is 17 amino acids. CDR3: CASSRLPADRGAGELFF. The DNA of the CDR3 is TGTGCCAGCAGTCGACTACCCGCCGACAGGGGCGCCGGGGAGCTGTTTTTT.

The chain has TRBV6-2 or TRBV6-3 and TRBJ2-1; D remains ambiguous. The germline V gene encodes CDR1 MNHEY and CDR2 SVGEGT. V was trimmed by 4 bases and J by 4 bases, leaving 5 bases between them. The CDR3 is 12 amino acids. This CDR3 is CASSSPYNEQFF. The CDR3, as DNA: TGTGCCAGCAGTTCCCCTTACAATGAGCAGTTCTTC.

The rearrangement links TRBV3-1 (or the pseudogene TRBV3-2) to TRBJ2-1; 8 positions match TRBD2. Germline lookup yields CDR1 LGHDT and CDR2 YNNKEL (reference sequence). V lost 3 bases and J lost 3; bases outside the gene matches: 7. CDR3 length: 16 residues. The CDR3 loop reads CASSHEVTSVYNEQFF. The CDR3 nucleotides are TGTGCCAGCAGCCATGAAGTGACTAGCGTCTACAATGAGCAGTTCTTC.

The rearrangement uses TRBV5-1 and TRBJ2-5, with 7 bases identical to TRBD1. With 2 bases clipped from V and 5 bases from J, the junction kept 6 bases outside the gene matches. The CDR3 contains 14 residues. CDR1 is SGHRS, CDR2 YFSETQ, per germline. The CDR3 spells CASSLLTGSETQYF. CDR3 nucleotides: TGCGCCAGCAGCTTACTGACAGGGAGCGAGACCCAGTACTTC.

This chain's CDR3 is CASSDSGAGPNEQFF. DNA of the CDR3: TGCGCCAGCAGTGACTCGGGAGCGGGACCCAATGAGCAGTTCTTC. This chain connects TRBV10-1 to TRBJ2-1; 7 positions match TRBD2. CDR3 size: 15 residues. The germline V gene has CDR1 WNHNN and CDR2 SYGVQD (reference sequence). J lost 6 bases, V lost 3 bases, and 8 bases had no gene match.

This clone was counted a single time. The rearrangement uses TRBV21-1 and TRBJ2-7; the table gives TRBD1 as D, unverified against the DNA. TRBV21-1 is described as a pseudogene. CDR3 length: 14 amino acids. The chain's CDR3 is CASSIGAGNYEQYF. The CDR3 DNA sequence: TGTGCCAGCAGCATTGGGGCTGGAAACTACGAGCAGTACTTC.

The chain joins TRBV28 to TRBJ2-1; perhaps TRBD2 as D (6 bases). CDR3 length equals 14 residues. With 6 bases removed from V and 0 bases from J, the gap between germline ends came to 9 bases. Germline CDR1 reads MDHEN; CDR2 reads SYDVKM. CDR3 protein: CASRPGSSYNEQFF. The CDR3 bases are TGTGCCAGCAGACCCGGGAGCTCCTACAATGAGCAGTTCTTC.

The chain employs TRBV10-3 and TRBJ2-2; D possibly corresponds to TRBD1 (6 bases). CDR3 length equals 14 residues. Germline CDR1 ENHRY, CDR2 SYGVKD. Deletions cut 7 bases from V and 3 bases from J, with 12 bases between. The CDR3 DNA is TGTGCCATCAAGCCGGGACATCACACCGGGGAGCTGTTTTTT. Translated: CAIKPGHHTGELFF.

The chain recombines TRBV2 with TRBJ1-3; perhaps TRBD1 as D (5 bases). V dropped 6 bases and J dropped 1 base, with 19 bases sitting between them. The CDR3 covers 17 residues. CDR1 is SNHLY, CDR2 FYNNEI, per germline. CDR3 coding DNA: TGTGCCAGCAGGGCCCCTCTCCTACAGGCTTCTGGAAACACCATATATTTT. This codes for CASRAPLLQASGNTIYF.

The gene calls are TRBV5-6 and TRBJ2-3, with TRBD1 identical over 9 bases. Trimming took 3 bases from V and 3 from J; bases not matched to a gene: 8. This CDR3 comprises 16 residues. CDR1 and CDR2 from the germline V gene are SGHDT and YYEEEE. The CDR3, as DNA: TGTGCCAGCAGCTGGGGGGACAGGGTTTCGACAGATACGCAGTATTTT. It is translated as CASSWGDRVSTDTQYF.